Here is one T cell receptor beta chain with its context. Its antigen is currently unknown. The same CDR3 arises from other DNA sequences in this sample as well. This table comes from immunoSEQ multiplex PCR, and its TCRdb copy is limited to in-frame clones, with some not included. The data hold about 670,000 clones, with less than 80% observed a single time. This specimen belongs to a study of shared clonotypes between healthy human individuals. Germline V gene lookup returns CDR1 MDHEN and CDR2 SYDVKM. Trimming took off 1 base at V and 5 bases at J, with 3 bases between the two ends. The CDR3 is 12 residues long. General observations from the study: Owing to a small donor count, the genetic and exposure-history diversity represented was limited.

J is TRBJ1-5 and V is TRBV28; D gene uncertain. The sequenced material came from memory CD4+ T cells sorted from blood. Subset given: CD45RA-negative fraction. This clonotype was obtained from a woman aged 25-40 years in good health. The chain's CDR3 is CASSLSHQPQHF. The CDR3 DNA sequence: TGTGCCAGCAGTTTATCCCATCAGCCCCAGCATTTT.